The sample holds a few counts of the clone carrying this T cell receptor beta chain. The antigen is not known. The sample is drawn from a study of beta chain features in type 1 diabetes. Study summary: The study found patients and healthy donors alike in age, gender and cell yields.

All of the isolated RNA was reverse transcribed, so expressed TCRB transcripts were sequenced. This table comes from immunoSEQ multiplex PCR, and its TCRdb copy is limited to in-frame clones, with some not included. The profile covers hundreds of thousands of clones, with over 25% appearing a single time and around 0.065% taken by the ten largest. General observations from the study: The VDJ junctions of type 1 diabetes patients carried fewer insertions and more deletions.

Sequencing was performed on naive CD4+ T cells from blood. This TCR was sampled from a man between 18 and 35 years old in good health.

The DNA for the CDR3 is TGTGCCAGCAGCCCCGGGACTAGCAGATTGGGCGAGCAGTACTTC. Its protein product is CASSPGTSRLGEQYF. The V call is TRBV7-9, the J call TRBJ2-7; the match to TRBD2 covers 9 bases. CDR3 size: 15 residues. CDR1 and CDR2 (germline): SEHNR, FQNEAQ (reference sequence). Unmatched junction bases numbered 11, after V lost 5 bases and J lost 6 bases.